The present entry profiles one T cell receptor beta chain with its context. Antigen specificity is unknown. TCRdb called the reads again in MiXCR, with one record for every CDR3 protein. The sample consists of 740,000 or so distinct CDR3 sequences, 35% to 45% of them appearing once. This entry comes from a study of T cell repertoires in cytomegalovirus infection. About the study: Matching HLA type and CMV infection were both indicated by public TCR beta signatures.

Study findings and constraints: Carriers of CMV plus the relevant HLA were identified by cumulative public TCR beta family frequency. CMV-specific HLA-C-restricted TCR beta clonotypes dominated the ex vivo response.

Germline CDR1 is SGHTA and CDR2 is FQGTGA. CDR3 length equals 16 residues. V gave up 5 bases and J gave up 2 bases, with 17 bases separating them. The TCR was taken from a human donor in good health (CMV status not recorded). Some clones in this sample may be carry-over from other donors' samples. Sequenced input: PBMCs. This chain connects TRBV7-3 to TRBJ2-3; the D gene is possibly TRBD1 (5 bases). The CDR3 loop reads CASSKRGVSDTDTQYF. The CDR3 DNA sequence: TGTGCCAGCAGCAAAAGGGGTGTTTCGGACACAGATACGCAGTATTTT.